The 6 T cell receptor beta chains reported below all come from one sample, sequenced in a study of blood T cell repertoires in COVID-19. Using immunoSEQ multiplex PCR, the repertoire was profiled, and TCRdb retains in-frame clones only, with some absent. The table lists about 390,000 clones, around nine tenths of them singletons. Material for sequencing was PBMCs or T cells enriched from blood (not recorded which). The receptors shown here come from a woman aged 45-65 years who had recovered from COVID-19.

The CDR3 sequence is CASSFSVYGYTF. The CDR3 coding sequence is TGTGCCAGCAGCTTCTCCGTCTATGGCTACACCTTC. The genes are TRBV5-6 and TRBJ1-2; D is unresolved. The V end lost 2 bases, the J end lost 4 bases, and 6 bases lay between the germline ends. There are 12 residues in the CDR3. Germline CDR1 SGHDT, CDR2 YYEEEE.

The chain carries TRBV18 and TRBJ2-7, with 8 bases lining up with TRBD1. This CDR3 comprises 14 residues. Trimming at V came to 6 bases and at J to 7 bases, leaving 11 bases not matched to a gene. The germline V gene has CDR1 KGHSH and CDR2 LQKENI. Here the CDR3 reads CASSPGTGHLEQYF. DNA for the CDR3: TGTGCCAGCTCCCCAGGGACAGGCCATCTGGAGCAGTACTTC.

V is TRBV29-1 and J is TRBJ1-2; 7 nucleotides agree with TRBD1. The CDR3 contains 16 residues. CDR1 and CDR2 (germline): SQVTM, ANQGSEA. V lost 7 bases and J lost 2; bases outside the gene matches: 16. The CDR3: CSATGLTGDRNYGYTF. The CDR3 nucleotides are TGCAGCGCGACAGGGCTCACAGGGGACCGGAACTATGGCTACACCTTC.

V gene TRBV5-1 combines with J gene TRBJ1-1; TRBD1 might be the D (5 bases). Germline values: CDR1 SGHRS, CDR2 YFSETQ. V was cut by 4 bases and J by 4 bases, with 20 bases left in between. The CDR3 is made up of 16 amino acids. This chain's CDR3 is CASSPGGAAGVTEAFF. CDR3 in DNA: TGCGCCAGCAGCCCAGGAGGGGCCGCGGGAGTCACTGAAGCTTTCTTT.

This sequence joins TRBV5-1 and TRBJ2-7; 7 bases agree with TRBD2. Germline-derived CDR1 and CDR2 are SGHRS and YFSETQ. J was trimmed by 3 bases and V by 0 bases; bases with no gene match: 6. The CDR3 has 15 residues. In nucleotides, the CDR3 is TGCGCCAGCAGCTTGGAGGAAGCGGGGAACTACGAGCAGTACTTC. Encoded protein: CASSLEEAGNYEQYF.

This clone was detected once. V is TRBV6-5 and J is TRBJ2-7; D perhaps matches TRBD2 (6 bases). The V end lost 7 bases, the J end lost 2 bases, and 15 bases lay between the germline ends. This CDR3 has 14 residues. CDR1 is MNHEY and CDR2 is SVGAGI in the germline V gene. The CDR3 loop reads CASTRAGRTYEQYF. The CDR3 nucleotides are TGTGCCAGCACTCGGGCCGGGAGAACCTACGAGCAGTACTTC.